Included here is one T cell receptor beta chain sequence, with context. These data are taken from a study of T cells after yellow fever vaccination. The CDR3 covers 18 residues. CDR1 and CDR2 from the germline V gene are SGHVS and FNYEAQ. Trimming shortened V by 0 bases and J by 0 bases, and 15 bases separated the two germline ends. In TCRdb, the 5' RACE reads were re-called with MiXCR into one record per CDR3 protein. Among roughly 300,000 distinct CDR3 sequences listed, around 6.8% were seen once. The genes are TRBV7-6 and TRBJ2-1; no firm D call. The receptor's source is a man between 18 and 29 years old who received the YFV17D yellow fever vaccine. Sequences were derived from PBMCs, sampled more than 40 days after the first yellow fever vaccination. The CDR3 DNA follows: TGTGCCAGCAGCTTAGCTGCCCCAGACGTAAGCTCCTACAATGAGCAGTTCTTC. It translates to CASSLAAPDVSSYNEQFF.